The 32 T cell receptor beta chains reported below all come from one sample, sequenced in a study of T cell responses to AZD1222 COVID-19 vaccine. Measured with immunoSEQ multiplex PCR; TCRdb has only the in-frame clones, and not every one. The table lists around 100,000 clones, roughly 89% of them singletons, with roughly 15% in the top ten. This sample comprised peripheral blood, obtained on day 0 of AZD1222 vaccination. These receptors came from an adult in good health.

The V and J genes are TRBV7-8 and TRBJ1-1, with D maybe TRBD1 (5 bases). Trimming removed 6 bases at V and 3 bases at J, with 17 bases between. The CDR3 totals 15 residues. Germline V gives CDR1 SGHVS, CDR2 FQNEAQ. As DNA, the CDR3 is TGTGCCAGCAGAAACTACAGGTTGAGTGACACTGAAGCTTTCTTT. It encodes CASRNYRLSDTEAFF.

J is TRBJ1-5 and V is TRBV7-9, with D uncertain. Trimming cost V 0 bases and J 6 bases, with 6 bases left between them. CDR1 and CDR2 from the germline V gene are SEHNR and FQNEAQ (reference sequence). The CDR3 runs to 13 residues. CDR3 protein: CASSLAGSQPQHF. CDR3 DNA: TGTGCCAGCAGCTTAGCGGGGAGTCAGCCCCAGCATTTT.

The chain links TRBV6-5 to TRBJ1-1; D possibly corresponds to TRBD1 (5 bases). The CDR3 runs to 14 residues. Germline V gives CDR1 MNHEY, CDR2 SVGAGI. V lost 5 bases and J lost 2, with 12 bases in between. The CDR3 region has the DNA TGTGCCAGCAGTCGGCAGACAGCCAACACTGAAGCTTTCTTT. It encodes CASSRQTANTEAFF.

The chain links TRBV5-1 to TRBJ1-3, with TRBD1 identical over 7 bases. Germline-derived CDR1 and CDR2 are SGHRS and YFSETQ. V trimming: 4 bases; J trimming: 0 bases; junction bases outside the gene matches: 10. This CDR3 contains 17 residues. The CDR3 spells CASSQLTQGSSGNTIYF. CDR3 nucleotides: TGCGCCAGCAGCCAACTGACACAGGGGTCCTCTGGAAACACCATATATTTT.

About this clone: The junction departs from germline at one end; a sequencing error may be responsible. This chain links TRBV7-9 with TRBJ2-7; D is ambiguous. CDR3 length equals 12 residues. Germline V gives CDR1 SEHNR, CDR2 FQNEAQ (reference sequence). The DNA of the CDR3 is TGTGCCAGCAGCTTAGACTCGTCCAACTATCACTTC. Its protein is CASSLDSSNYHF.

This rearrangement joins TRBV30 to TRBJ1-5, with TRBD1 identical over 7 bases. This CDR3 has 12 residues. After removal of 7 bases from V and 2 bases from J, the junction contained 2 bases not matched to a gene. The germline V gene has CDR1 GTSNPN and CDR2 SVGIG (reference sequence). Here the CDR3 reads CAYDRGNQPQHF. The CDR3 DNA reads TGTGCCTACGACAGGGGCAATCAGCCCCAGCATTTT. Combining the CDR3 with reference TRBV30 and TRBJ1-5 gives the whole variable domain SQTIHQWPATLVQPVGSPLSLECTVEGTSNPNLYWYRQAAGRGLQLLFYSVGIGQISSEVPQNLSASRPQDRQFILSSKKLLLSDSGFYLCAYDRGNQPQHFGDGTRLSIL.

The CDR3 is CASSAASGRAETQYF. The DNA of the CDR3 is TGTGCCAGCAGCGCCGCTAGCGGGAGGGCCGAGACCCAGTACTTC. This chain connects TRBV9 to TRBJ2-5, with 12 bases lining up with TRBD2. Germline trimming cut 3 bases from V and 5 bases from J; bases unmatched to any gene: 5. The germline V gene encodes CDR1 SGDLS and CDR2 YYNGEE. This CDR3 has 15 amino acids.

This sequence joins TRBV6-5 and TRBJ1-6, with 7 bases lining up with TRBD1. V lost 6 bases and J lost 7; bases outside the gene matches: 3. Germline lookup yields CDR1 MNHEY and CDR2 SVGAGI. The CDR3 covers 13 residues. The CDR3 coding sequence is TGTGCCAGCAGGACAGGGAACAATTCACCCCTCCACTTT. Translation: CASRTGNNSPLHF.

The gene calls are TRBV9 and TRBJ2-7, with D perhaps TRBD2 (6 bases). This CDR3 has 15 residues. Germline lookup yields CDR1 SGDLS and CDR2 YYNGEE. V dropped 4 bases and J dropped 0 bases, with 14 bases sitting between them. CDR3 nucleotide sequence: TGTGCCAGCAGCTTCTCAGCGGGTGTCTCCTACGAGCAGTACTTC. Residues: CASSFSAGVSYEQYF.

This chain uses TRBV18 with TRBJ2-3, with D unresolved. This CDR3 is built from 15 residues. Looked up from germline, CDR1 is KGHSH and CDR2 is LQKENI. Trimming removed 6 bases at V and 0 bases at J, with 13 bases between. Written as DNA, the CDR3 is TGTGCCAGCTCCCCGACTCGAAAGAGCACAGATACGCAGTATTTT. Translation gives CASSPTRKSTDTQYF.

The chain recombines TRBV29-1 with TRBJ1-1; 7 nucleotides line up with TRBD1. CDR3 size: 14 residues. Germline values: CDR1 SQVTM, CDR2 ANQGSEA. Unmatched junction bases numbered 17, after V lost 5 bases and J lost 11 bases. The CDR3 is CSVTTRWRGRDAFF. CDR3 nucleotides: TGCAGCGTTACAACCCGTTGGAGGGGGCGAGATGCTTTCTTT.

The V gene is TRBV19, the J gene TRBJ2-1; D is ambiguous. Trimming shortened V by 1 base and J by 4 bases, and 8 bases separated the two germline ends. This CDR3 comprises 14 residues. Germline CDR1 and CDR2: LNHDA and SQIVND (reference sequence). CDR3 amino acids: CASSIGVEYNEQFF. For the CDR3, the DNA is TGTGCCAGTAGTATAGGGGTAGAATACAATGAGCAGTTCTTC. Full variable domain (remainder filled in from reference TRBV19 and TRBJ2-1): DGGITQSPKYLFRKEGQNVTLSCEQNLNHDAMYWYRQDPGQGLRLIYYSQIVNDFQKGDIAEGYSVSREKKESFPLTVTSAQKNPTAFYLCASSIGVEYNEQFFGPGTRLTVL.

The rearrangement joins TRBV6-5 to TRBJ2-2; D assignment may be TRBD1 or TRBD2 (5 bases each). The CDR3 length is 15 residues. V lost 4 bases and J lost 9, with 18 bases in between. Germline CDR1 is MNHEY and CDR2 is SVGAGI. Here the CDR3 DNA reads TGTGCCAGCAGTTTCCGACTCGTCGGGGCGAGGGAGCTGTTTTTT. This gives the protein CASSFRLVGARELFF.

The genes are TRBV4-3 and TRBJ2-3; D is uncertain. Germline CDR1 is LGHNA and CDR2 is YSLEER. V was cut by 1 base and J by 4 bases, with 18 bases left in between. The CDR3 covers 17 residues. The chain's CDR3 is CASSQVYPPQLADTQYF. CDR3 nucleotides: TGCGCCAGCAGCCAAGTCTACCCTCCACAGCTCGCAGATACGCAGTATTTT.

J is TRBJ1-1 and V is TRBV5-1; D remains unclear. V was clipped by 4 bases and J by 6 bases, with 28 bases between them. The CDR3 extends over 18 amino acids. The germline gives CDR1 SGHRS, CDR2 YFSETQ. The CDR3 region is CASSERGDPMESTAEAFF. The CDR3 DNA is TGCGCCAGCAGCGAGCGCGGGGATCCCATGGAGTCGACCGCTGAAGCTTTCTTT.

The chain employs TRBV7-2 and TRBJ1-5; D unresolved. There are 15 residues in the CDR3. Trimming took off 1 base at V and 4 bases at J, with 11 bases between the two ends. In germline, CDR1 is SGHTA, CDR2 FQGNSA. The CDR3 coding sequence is TGTGCCAGCAGCTTAGTCTCGGGCGGAAATCAGCCCCAGCATTTT. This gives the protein CASSLVSGGNQPQHF.

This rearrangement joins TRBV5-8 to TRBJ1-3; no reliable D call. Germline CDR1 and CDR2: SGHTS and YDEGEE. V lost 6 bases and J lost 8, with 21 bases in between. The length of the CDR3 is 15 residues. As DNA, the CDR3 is TGTGCCAGCACCCTGGCGGGTGTTGTTTCGGACACCATATATTTT. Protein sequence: CASTLAGVVSDTIYF.

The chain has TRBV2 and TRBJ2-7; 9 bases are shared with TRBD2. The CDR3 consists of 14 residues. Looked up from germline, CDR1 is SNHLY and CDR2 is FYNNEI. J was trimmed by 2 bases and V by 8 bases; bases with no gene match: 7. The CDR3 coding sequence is TGTGCCAGCGTGGGGGCGGGGGGGACCTACGAGCAGTACTTC. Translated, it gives CASVGAGGTYEQYF.

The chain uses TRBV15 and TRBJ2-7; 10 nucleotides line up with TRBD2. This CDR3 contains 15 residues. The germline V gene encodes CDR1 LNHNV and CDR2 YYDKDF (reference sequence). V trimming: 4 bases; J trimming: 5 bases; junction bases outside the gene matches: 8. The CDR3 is CATSIGLAVRDEQYF. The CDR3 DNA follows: TGTGCCACCAGCATTGGACTAGCGGTTAGGGACGAGCAGTACTTC.

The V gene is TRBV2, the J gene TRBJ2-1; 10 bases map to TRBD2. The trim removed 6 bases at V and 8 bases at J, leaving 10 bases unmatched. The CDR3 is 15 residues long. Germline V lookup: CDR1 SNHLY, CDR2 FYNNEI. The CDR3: CASSLVGLAVDEQFF. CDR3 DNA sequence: TGTGCCAGCAGCTTAGTTGGACTAGCGGTCGATGAGCAGTTCTTC. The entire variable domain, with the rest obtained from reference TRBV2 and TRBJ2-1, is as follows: EPEVTQTPSHQVTQMGQEVILRCVPISNHLYFYWYRQILGQKVEFLVSFYNNEISEKSEIFDDQFSVERPDGSNFTLKIRSTKLEDSAMYFCASSLVGLAVDEQFFGPGTRLTVL.

The CDR3 DNA is TGTGCCAGCAGTCCTGGGGGAATAGCTTTCTTT. It encodes CASSPGGIAFF. The genes are TRBV7-9 and TRBJ1-1, with D perhaps matching TRBD1 (5 bases). The germline CDR1 and CDR2 sequences are SEHNR and FQNEAQ (reference sequence). The CDR3 loop spans 11 amino acids. Trimming took 6 bases from V and 10 from J, leaving 12 bases between them.

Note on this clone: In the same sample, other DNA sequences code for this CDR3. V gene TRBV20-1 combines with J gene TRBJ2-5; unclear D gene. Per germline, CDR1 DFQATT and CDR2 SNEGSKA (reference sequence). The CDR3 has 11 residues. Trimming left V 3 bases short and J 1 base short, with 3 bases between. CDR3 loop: CSARLQETQYF. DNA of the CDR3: TGCAGTGCTAGGCTCCAAGAGACCCAGTACTTC.

The CDR3: CASSAQVAGGPYEQYF. As DNA, the CDR3 is TGTGCCAGCAGCGCGCAGGTAGCGGGGGGCCCCTACGAGCAGTACTTC. V is TRBV11-2 and J is TRBJ2-7, with 10 nucleotides matching TRBD2. The CDR3 is made up of 16 amino acids. Germline CDR1 and CDR2: SGHAT and FQNNGV. V dropped 5 bases and J dropped 2; count of bases not matched to a gene: 9. Combining the CDR3 with reference TRBV11-2 and TRBJ2-7 gives the whole variable domain EAGVAQSPRYKIIEKRQSVAFWCNPISGHATLYWYQQILGQGPKLLIQFQNNGVVDDSQLPKDRFSAERLKGVDSTLKIQPAKLEDSAVYLCASSAQVAGGPYEQYFGPGTRLTVT.

CDR3 bases: TGCGCCAGCAGCTCCAGCCCCACCGAGCAGTACTTC. Translation gives CASSSSPTEQYF. The chain couples TRBV5-1 to TRBJ2-7, with D hard to call. This CDR3 is built from 12 residues. V dropped 3 bases and J dropped 6 bases, with 10 bases sitting between them. Germline loops: CDR1 SGHRS, CDR2 YFSETQ.

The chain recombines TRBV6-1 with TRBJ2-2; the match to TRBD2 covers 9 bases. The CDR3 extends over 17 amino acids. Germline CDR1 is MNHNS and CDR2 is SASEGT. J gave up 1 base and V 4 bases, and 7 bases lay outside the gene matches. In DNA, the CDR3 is TGTGCCAGCAGTGTTGCCGGGACTAGCAAGAACACCGGGGAGCTGTTTTTT. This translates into CASSVAGTSKNTGELFF.

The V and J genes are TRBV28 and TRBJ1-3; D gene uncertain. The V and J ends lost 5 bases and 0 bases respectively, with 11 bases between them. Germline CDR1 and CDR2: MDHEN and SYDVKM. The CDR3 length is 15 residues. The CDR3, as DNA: TGTGCCAGCAGTGAAGGGCGTTTCTCTGGAAACACCATATATTTT. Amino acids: CASSEGRFSGNTIYF.

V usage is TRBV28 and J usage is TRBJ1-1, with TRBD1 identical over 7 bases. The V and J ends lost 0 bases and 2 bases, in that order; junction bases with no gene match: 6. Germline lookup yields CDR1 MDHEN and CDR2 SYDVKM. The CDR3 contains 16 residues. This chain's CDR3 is CASSLWGGTANTEAFF. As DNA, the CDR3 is TGTGCCAGCAGTTTATGGGGAGGGACAGCAAACACTGAAGCTTTCTTT.

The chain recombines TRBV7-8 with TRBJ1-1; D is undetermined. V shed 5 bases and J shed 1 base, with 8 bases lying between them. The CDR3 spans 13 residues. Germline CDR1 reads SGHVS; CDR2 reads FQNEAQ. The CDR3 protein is CASSPTRNTEAFF. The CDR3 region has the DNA TGTGCCAGCAGCCCGACACGGAACACTGAAGCTTTCTTT. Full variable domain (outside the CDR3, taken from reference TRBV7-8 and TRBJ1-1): GAGVSQSPRYKVAKRGQDVALRCDPISGHVSLFWYQQALGQGPEFLTYFQNEAQLDKSGLPSDRFFAERPEGSVSTLKIQRTQQEDSAVYLCASSPTRNTEAFFGQGTRLTVV.

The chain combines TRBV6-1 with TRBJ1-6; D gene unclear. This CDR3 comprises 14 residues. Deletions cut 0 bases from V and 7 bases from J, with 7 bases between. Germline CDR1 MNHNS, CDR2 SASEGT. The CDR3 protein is CASSEAGGNSPLHF. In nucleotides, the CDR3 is TGTGCCAGCAGTGAAGCTGGCGGGAATTCACCCCTCCACTTT.

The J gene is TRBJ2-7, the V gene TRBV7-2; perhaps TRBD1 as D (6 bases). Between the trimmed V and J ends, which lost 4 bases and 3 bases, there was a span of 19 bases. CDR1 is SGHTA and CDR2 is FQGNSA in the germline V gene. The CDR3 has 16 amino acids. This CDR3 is CASSSAFGGRVYEQYF. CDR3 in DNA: TGTGCCAGCAGCTCCGCGTTTGGGGGCAGGGTCTACGAGCAGTACTTC.

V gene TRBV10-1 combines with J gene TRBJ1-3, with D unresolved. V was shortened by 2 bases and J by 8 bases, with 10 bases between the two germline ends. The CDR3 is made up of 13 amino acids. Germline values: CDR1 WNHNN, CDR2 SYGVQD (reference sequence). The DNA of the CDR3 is TGCGCCAGCAGTGAGAACCGAGGAGACACCATATATTTT. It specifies CASSENRGDTIYF.

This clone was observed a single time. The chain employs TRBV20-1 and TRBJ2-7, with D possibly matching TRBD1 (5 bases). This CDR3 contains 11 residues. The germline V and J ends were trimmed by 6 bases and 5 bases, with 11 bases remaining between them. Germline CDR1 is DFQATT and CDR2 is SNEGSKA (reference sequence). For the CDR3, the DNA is TGCAGTGCGCAGGGTTTCAACGAGCAGTACTTC. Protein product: CSAQGFNEQYF.